This T cell receptor beta chain is from a study of cytomegalovirus exposure and HLA in healthy donors. At the level of the study: An earlier analysis identified 120 million or so unique TCR beta sequences in about 200 million T cells. Genotyping of 400 or so donors showed that about 84% belonged to the Caucasian-associated ancestry cluster. Findings and limits, study-wide: Later analysis indicated greater clonal expansion among HLA-associated TCR beta chains than among equally common other chains.

The PCR made use of 60 Vbeta and 13 Jbeta primers. The protocol was immunoSEQ multiplex PCR, while the TCRdb copy is restricted to in-frame clones and leaves out a portion. Seen here are 100,000 to 120,000 clones, about 80% observed once, and the top ten hold around 2.1%. On this clone itself: The target antigen is unknown.

The clonotype was recovered from a man younger than 40 in good health and CMV-seronegative. Sequencing used PBMCs.

The CDR3 DNA sequence: TGTGCCAGCAGTGAAGCGGGGACTAGCGGGCAGTTCTTC. As protein: CASSEAGTSGQFF. The chain has TRBV6-1 and TRBJ2-1; 11 bases are shared with TRBD2. V lost 0 bases to trimming and J lost 12 bases; unmatched junction nucleotides: 1. Germline assignment: CDR1 MNHNS and CDR2 SASEGT. This CDR3 is 13 amino acids long.